This T cell receptor beta chain appears in the sequencing data of a study of shared clonotypes between healthy human individuals. Positive CCR7 selection of CD45RO-negative cells yielded the naive CD8 cells, and terminally differentiated effector memory CD45RA+ cells were excluded. V dropped 3 bases and J dropped 15; count of bases not matched to a gene: 15. CDR1 SGHRS and CDR2 YFSETQ come from the germline V gene. CDR3 length: 14 residues. Method: immunoSEQ multiplex PCR; TCRdb's copy keeps in-frame clones and lacks some. Among hundreds of thousands of clones listed, about 91% were seen once. The rearrangement joins TRBV5-1 to TRBJ2-1; 7 bases fit TRBD2. The material sequenced was naive CD8+ T cells sorted from blood. This receptor was identified in a man between 25 and 39 years old in good health. The CDR3, as DNA: TGCGCCAGCAGCTACCTTTCCCAGCGGGAAAACCTGTTCTTC. Its translation is CASSYLSQRENLFF.